The subject of this entry is one T cell receptor (beta chain). This sample is part of a study of blood T cell repertoires in COVID-19. In the study overall: PBMCs, B-cell-depleted T cells, or T cells provided the cDNA or gDNA that made up the material.

As handled by the study authors: Quantification of nucleated cells was approximated via reference gene primer amplification. Generated by immunoSEQ multiplex PCR, the TCRdb table keeps only in-frame clones and is missing some. That table supplies the V and J calls and clone size; D and trimming were determined from the DNA. Among over 25,000 clones listed, roughly 80% were seen once. This CDR3 region has 16 residues. CDR1 and CDR2 from the germline V gene are SGHRS and YFSETQ. V lost 0 bases to trimming and J lost 5 bases; unmatched junction nucleotides: 6. This chain joins TRBV5-1 and TRBJ2-1, with 9 bases lining up with TRBD1. The clonotype comes from a woman aged 80 or older with acute or convalescent COVID-19. The sequenced sample was peripheral blood. The CDR3 DNA follows: TGCGCCAGCAGCTTGGAACTGGGGACAGGGAACAATGAGCAGTTCTTC. Its protein is CASSLELGTGNNEQFF.